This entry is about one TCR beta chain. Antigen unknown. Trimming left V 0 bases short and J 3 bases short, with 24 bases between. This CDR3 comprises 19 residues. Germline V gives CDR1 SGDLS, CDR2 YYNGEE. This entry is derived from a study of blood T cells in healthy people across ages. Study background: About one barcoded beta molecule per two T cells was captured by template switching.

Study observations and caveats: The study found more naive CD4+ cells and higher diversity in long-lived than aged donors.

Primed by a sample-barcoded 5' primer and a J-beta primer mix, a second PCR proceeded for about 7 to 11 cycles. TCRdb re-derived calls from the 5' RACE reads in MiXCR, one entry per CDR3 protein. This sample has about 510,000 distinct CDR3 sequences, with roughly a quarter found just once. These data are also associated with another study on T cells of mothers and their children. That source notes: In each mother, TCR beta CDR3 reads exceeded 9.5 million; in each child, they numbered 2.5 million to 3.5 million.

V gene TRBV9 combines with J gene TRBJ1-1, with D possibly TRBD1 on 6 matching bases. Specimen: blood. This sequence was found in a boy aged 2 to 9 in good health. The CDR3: CASSVGPGGQGGKDTEAFF. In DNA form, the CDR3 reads TGTGCCAGCAGCGTAGGGCCTGGGGGGCAGGGAGGTAAGGACACTGAAGCTTTCTTT.